What follows is one T cell receptor (beta chain) and its context. No antigen is known for it. This CDR3 is built from 15 residues. Trimming shortened V by 7 bases and J by 3 bases, and 15 bases separated the two germline ends. Assay used: immunoSEQ multiplex PCR; TCRdb lists only in-frame clones, some missing. The sample carries over 80,000 clones, about four fifths recorded once. This sample is part of a study of radiotherapy plus CTLA-4 blockade in lung cancer. Study-wide findings and caveats: TCR clones of tumor origin grew in blood after radiotherapy plus ipilimumab. The best prediction of response reportedly came from early blood T cell clone dynamics, with interferon-beta.

The sample consisted of peripheral blood, taken from a patient treated with radiotherapy plus ipilimumab. The gene calls are TRBV6-7 and TRBJ1-4; no firm D call. TRBV6-7 is filed as an ORF, its function uncertain. The clonotype comes from a human donor with non-small cell lung cancer who had stable disease on radiotherapy plus ipilimumab. CDR3 bases: TGTGCCAGCATGTTAGGAGGAGTCGCTAATGAAAAACTGTTTTTT. Its protein is CASMLGGVANEKLFF.